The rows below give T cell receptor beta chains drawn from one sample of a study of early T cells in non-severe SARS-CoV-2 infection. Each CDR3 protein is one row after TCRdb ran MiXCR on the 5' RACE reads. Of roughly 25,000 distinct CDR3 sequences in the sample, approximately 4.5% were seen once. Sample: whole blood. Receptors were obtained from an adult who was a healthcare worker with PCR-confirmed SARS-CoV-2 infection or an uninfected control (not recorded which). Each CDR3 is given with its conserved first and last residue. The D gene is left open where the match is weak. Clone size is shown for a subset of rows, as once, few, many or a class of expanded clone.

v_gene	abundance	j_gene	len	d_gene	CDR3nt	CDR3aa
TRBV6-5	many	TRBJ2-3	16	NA	TGTGCCAGCAGTTACGGGGGGACCGAAAAGGGCGATACGCAGTATTTT	CASSYGGTEKGDTQYF
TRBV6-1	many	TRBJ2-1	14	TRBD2	TGTGCCAGCGGGACTAGCGGGGGGGCCCTTGAGCAGTTCTTC	CASGTSGGALEQFF
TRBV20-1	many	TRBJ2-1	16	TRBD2	TGCAGTGCTAGTCTCATTAGCGGGGGGCCAGTATATGAGCAGTTCTTC	CSASLISGGPVYEQFF
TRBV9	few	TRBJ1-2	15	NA	TGTGCCAGCAGCCCCTCCCTGGACAGTTTCTATGGCTACACCTTC	CASSPSLDSFYGYTF
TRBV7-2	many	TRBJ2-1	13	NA	TGTGCCAGCAGCTCAGGGGGGTTCAATGAGCAGTTCTTC	CASSSGGFNEQFF
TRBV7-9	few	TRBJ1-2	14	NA	TGTGCCAGCAGTGGGACATCTGGGAACTATGGCTACACCTTC	CASSGTSGNYGYTF
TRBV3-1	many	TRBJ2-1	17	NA	TGTGCCAGCAGCCAAGATCTCCAGGAGATTTCCTACAATGAGCAGTTCTTC	CASSQDLQEISYNEQFF
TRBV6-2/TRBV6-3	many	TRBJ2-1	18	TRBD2	TGTGCCAGCAGTTACTCGGGACTAGCACCAATAAGGGGGAATGAGCAGTTCTTC	CASSYSGLAPIRGNEQFF
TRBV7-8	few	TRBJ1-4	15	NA	TGTGCCAGCAGCCGAAGCGAGGCAACTAATGAAAAACTGTTTTTT	CASSRSEATNEKLFF
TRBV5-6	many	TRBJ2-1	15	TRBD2	TGTGCCAGCAGCACCGGGACTAGCGGTGTAAATGAGCAGTTCTTC	CASSTGTSGVNEQFF
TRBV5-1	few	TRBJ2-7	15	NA	TGCGCCAGCAGCTTGCTTGGGGGTCCCTCCTACGAGCAGTACTTC	CASSLLGGPSYEQYF
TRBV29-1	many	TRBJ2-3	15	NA	TGCAGCGTTGAAGAGAAATTCCGGGTCACAGATACGCAGTATTTT	CSVEEKFRVTDTQYF
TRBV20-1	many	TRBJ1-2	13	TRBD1	TGCAGTGCTTCCCGCGGGACAGGCTATGGCTACACCTTC	CSASRGTGYGYTF
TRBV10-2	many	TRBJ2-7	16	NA	TGCGCCGTGAACGGGGAGGGGGCGGCGAGCTCCTACGAGCAGTACTTC	CAVNGEGAASSYEQYF
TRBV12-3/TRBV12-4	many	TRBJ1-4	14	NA	TGTGCCAGCAGTCTACAGAAAAGTAATGAAAAACTGTTTTTT	CASSLQKSNEKLFF
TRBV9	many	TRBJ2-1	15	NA	TGTGCCAGCAGCGTAGGTGCCGAAGGGTCCGGTGAGCAGTTCTTC	CASSVGAEGSGEQFF
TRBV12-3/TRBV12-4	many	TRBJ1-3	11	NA	TGTGCCAGCAGCCCGGGGGGGACCATATATTTT	CASSPGGTIYF
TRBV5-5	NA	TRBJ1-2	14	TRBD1	TGTGCCAGCAGCTTACGGGACAGGGACTATGGCTACACCTTC	CASSLRDRDYGYTF
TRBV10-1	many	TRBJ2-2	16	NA	TGCGCCAGCAGCGCTGACCGGGGGAGGTTGACCGGGGAGCTGTTTTTT	CASSADRGRLTGELFF
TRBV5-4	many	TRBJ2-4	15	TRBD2	TGTGCCAGCAGCTTGTCCGGGGGGGTTAAAAACATTCAGTACTTC	CASSLSGGVKNIQYF
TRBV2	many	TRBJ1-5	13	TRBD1	TGTGCCAGCAGAGACAGGGAAAGTCAGCCCCAGCATTTT	CASRDRESQPQHF
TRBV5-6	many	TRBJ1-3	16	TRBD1	TGTGCCAGCAGAACAACAGGGGGAGGTTCTGGAAACACCATATATTTT	CASRTTGGGSGNTIYF
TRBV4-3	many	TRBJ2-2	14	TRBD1	TGCGCCAGCAGCCAAGAGACAGGGGATCGGGAGCTGTTTTTT	CASSQETGDRELFF
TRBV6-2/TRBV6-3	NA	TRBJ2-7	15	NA	TGTGCCAGCAGTCATACCGGACGAGGAAGGGGCGAGCAGTACTTC	CASSHTGRGRGEQYF
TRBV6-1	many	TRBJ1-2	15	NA	TGTGCCAGCAGTGGGATGAAGGGGCTCCGATATGGCTACACCTTC	CASSGMKGLRYGYTF
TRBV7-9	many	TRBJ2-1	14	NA	TGTGCCAGCAGCTTAGGGGGACCGAACAATGAGCAGTTCTTC	CASSLGGPNNEQFF
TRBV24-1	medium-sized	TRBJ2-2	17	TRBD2	TGTGCCACCAGTGATTCGCTAGCGGGAGTTTTGGACGGGGAGCTGTTTTTT	CATSDSLAGVLDGELFF
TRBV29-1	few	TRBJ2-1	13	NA	TGCAGCGTTTATCGGGGGCTAGGGTCCTTTGGGTCCTTC	CSVYRGLGSFGSF
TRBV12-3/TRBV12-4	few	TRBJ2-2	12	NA	TGTGCCAGCAGTTTCGGCACCGGGGAGCTGTTTTTT	CASSFGTGELFF
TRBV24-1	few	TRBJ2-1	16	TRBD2	TGTGCCACCAGTGATCCGGGACTAGCGGGAGTCGATGAGCAGTTCTTC	CATSDPGLAGVDEQFF
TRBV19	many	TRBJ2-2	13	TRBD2	TGTGCCAGTACTAGCGGGGGGACCGGGGAGCTGTTTTTT	CASTSGGTGELFF
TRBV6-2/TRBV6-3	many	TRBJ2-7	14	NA	TGTGCCAGCAGTTACTCGGACAGCTCCTACGAGCAGTACTTC	CASSYSDSSYEQYF
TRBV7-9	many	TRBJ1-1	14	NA	TGTGCCAGCAGTCCCCAAGAACCGAACACTGAAGCTTTCTTT	CASSPQEPNTEAFF
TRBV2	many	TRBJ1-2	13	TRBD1	TGTGCCAACCTGGACAGGGGTGGCTATGGCTACACCTTC	CANLDRGGYGYTF
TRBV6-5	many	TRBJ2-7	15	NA	TGTGCCAGCAGCTCCGACAGGCACTCTTCCTACGAGCAGTACTTC	CASSSDRHSSYEQYF
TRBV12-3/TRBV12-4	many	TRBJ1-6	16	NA	TGTGCCAGCAGTCAGGGAACAGCGGGCGCGGCTTCACCCCTCCACTTT	CASSQGTAGAASPLHF
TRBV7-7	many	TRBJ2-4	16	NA	TGTGCTAGCAGCTCTCAAACAGGTGTAGCCAAAAACATTCAGTACTTC	CASSSQTGVAKNIQYF
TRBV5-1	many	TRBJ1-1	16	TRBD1	TGCGCCAGCACTACAGGGACAGGGAAGAGAAACACTGAAGCTTTCTTT	CASTTGTGKRNTEAFF
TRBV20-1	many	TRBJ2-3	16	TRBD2	TGCAGTGCGCCCACCCCGACTAGCGGGAAGTTGGATACGCAGTATTTT	CSAPTPTSGKLDTQYF
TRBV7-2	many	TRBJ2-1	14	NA	TGTGCCAGCAGCTTAGGGGTCCGTAACAATGAGCAGTTCTTC	CASSLGVRNNEQFF
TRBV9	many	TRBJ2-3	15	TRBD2	TGTGCCAGCAGCGCTAGCGGGAGGGCCGAAGATACGCAGTATTTT	CASSASGRAEDTQYF
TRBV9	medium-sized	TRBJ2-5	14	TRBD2	TGTGCCAGCAGCGGTCGGGAGGCTCAAGAGACCCAGTACTTC	CASSGREAQETQYF
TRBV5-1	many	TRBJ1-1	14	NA	TGCGCCAGCAGCTTCGCGGGGGCACACACTGAAGCTTTCTTT	CASSFAGAHTEAFF